This T cell receptor (beta chain) was profiled in a study of blood T cell repertoires in COVID-19. Study summary: Samples of COVID-19 (acute and convalescent) were obtained from the United States, Italy and Spain. In each case, the material was cDNA or gDNA derived from T cells, B-cell-depleted T cells, or PBMCs.

Authors' processing steps: Estimated nucleated cell counts came from reference gene primer amplification. Measured with immunoSEQ multiplex PCR; TCRdb has only the in-frame clones, and not every one. V, J and clone size reflect that table, while D and trimming were determined from the DNA. The sample has 40,000 to 45,000 clones, about 89% seen once. This clone was seen only once. The V end lost 7 bases, the J end lost 7 bases, and 17 bases lay between the germline ends. The CDR3 extends over 14 amino acids. Germline-derived CDR1 and CDR2 are SGHRS and YFSETQ. This chain joins TRBV5-1 and TRBJ1-4; the D gene is possibly TRBD1 (5 bases). What was sequenced was peripheral blood. This sequence originates from a man aged 50-59 years with active COVID-19. The CDR3, as DNA: TGCGCCAGCCATTTGGGGGGTCCCGTTGAAAAACTGTTTTTT. It yields the protein CASHLGGPVEKLFF.